Presented here are 13 T cell receptor beta chains from one specimen sequenced in a study of regulatory T cells in long-lasting Graves disease. As to time point: newly diagnosed GD, antithyroid drugs for less than 3 months. The TCR library was made from RNA that had been extracted from PBMCs in TRIzol. CDR3-region Arm-PCR and iRepertoire HTBI primers produced the TCR beta libraries. MiXCR, applied by TCRdb to the multiplex PCR reads, yields one record per CDR3 protein. The data contain approximately 230,000 distinct CDR3 sequences, approximately 16% of them singletons. The sample here was peripheral blood mononuclear cells (PBMCs), taken at new diagnosis, from a patient treated with antithyroid drugs. All receptors come from a female donor with Graves disease.

As for this clonotype: This sequence is one base from a far larger clone and is likely a read error. The chain has TRBV2 and TRBJ2-1, with D possibly called TRBD1 or TRBD2 (5 bases each). Germline V CDR1 and CDR2: SNHLY, FYNNEI. Trimming removed 2 bases from V and 6 bases from J, with 14 bases in between. The CDR3 loop spans 15 amino acids. CDR3 sequence: CASSELEGPPNEQFF. CDR3 nucleotide sequence: TGTGCCAGCAGTGAACTCGAGGGGCCTCCCAATGAGCAGTTCTTC.

The chain has TRBV11-2 and TRBJ2-5; 12 positions agree with TRBD2. The V segment lost 6 bases and the J segment 4 bases; nucleotides outside the gene matches: 6. The germline V gene encodes CDR1 SGHAT and CDR2 FQNNGV. This CDR3 has 15 residues. CDR3 bases: TGTGCCAGCAGGTCTACGACTAGCGGGAGAGAGACCCAGTACTTC. As protein: CASRSTTSGRETQYF.

A note on this clonotype: Given a far larger clone just one base away, this is likely a sequencing read error. No conserved phenylalanine or tryptophan ends this CDR3, so it is likely a read error. The genes are TRBV6-2 or TRBV6-3 and TRBJ2-7, with 10 bases aligning to TRBD1. V lost 5 bases, J lost 4 bases, and 8 bases stayed unmatched. Germline lookup yields CDR1 MNHEY and CDR2 SVGEGT. This CDR3 region has 15 residues. The chain's CDR3 is CASSPRQGAAYEQYL. In nucleotides, the CDR3 is TGTGCCAGCAGTCCACGACAGGGGGCGGCGTACGAGCAGTACCTC.

This clonotype was seen repeatedly, ten times or more. The rearrangement uses TRBV28 and TRBJ2-3; D may match TRBD1 or TRBD2 (5 bases each). CDR1 and CDR2 from the germline V gene are MDHEN and SYDVKM. The V gene lost 4 bases and the J gene lost 2 bases, with 19 bases spanning the gap. The CDR3 covers 17 residues. The CDR3 spells CASSSPRDPEFTDTQYF. The CDR3 bases are TGTGCCAGCAGTTCCCCCCGGGACCCCGAATTCACAGATACGCAGTATTTT. The variable domain in full, with the rest retrieved from reference TRBV28 and TRBJ2-3, is DVKVTQSSRYLVKRTGEKVFLECVQDMDHENMFWYRQDPGLGLRLIYFSYDVKMKEKGDIPEGYSVSREKKERFSLILESASTNQTSMYLCASSSPRDPEFTDTQYFGPGTRLTVL.

The chain uses TRBV6-1 and TRBJ1-5; D is unresolved. The V gene lost 5 bases and the J gene lost 5 bases, with 16 bases spanning the gap. The CDR3 runs 15 residues. Germline lookup yields CDR1 MNHNS and CDR2 SASEGT. The CDR3 DNA reads TGTGCCAGCAGTACCTCAGTGTTTGGGGATCAGCCCCAGCATTTT. Protein product: CASSTSVFGDQPQHF.

This clonotype has only a few counts. CDR3 protein: CASSSRLAGGPVTGELFF. The CDR3 nucleotides read TGTGCCAGCAGCTCACGACTAGCGGGAGGGCCGGTCACCGGGGAGCTGTTTTTT. The genes are TRBV14 and TRBJ2-2, with 14 bases that match TRBD2. V lost 5 bases to trimming and J lost 4 bases; unmatched junction nucleotides: 9. This CDR3 contains 18 residues. Per the germline V gene, CDR1 is SGHDN and CDR2 is FVKESK.

The sample holds many counts of this clonotype. Germline is not matched at one junction end, which may reflect a read error. The chain is built from TRBV6-1 and TRBJ2-7, with 9 bases that match TRBD1. The CDR3 is 14 amino acids. CDR1 is MNHNS and CDR2 is SASEGT in the germline V gene. As DNA, the CDR3 is TGTGCCAGCAGCGAAGACAGGGGGGGCTACGAGCAGTACTTC. Protein sequence: CASSEDRGGYEQYF.

This clonotype was seen a few times. This chain links TRBV28 with TRBJ2-5; D not certain. The CDR3 length is 14 residues. Trimming stripped 4 bases from V and 6 bases from J, with 15 bases between. Germline V lookup: CDR1 MDHEN, CDR2 SYDVKM. The CDR3 here is CASSSGGPLQTQYF. CDR3 nucleotide sequence: TGTGCCAGCAGTTCAGGCGGCCCCCTGCAGACCCAGTACTTC.

This clonotype was seen ten or more times. V gene TRBV18 combines with J gene TRBJ1-1; no reliable D call. The CDR3 sequence is 13 residues long. CDR1 and CDR2 from the germline V gene are KGHSH and LQKENI. Trimming took off 8 bases at V and 4 bases at J, with 14 bases between the two ends. The CDR3 region is CASETSRGTEAFF. The CDR3 coding sequence is TGTGCCAGCGAAACTTCTCGGGGCACTGAAGCTTTCTTT.

This clonotype was detected many times. The gene calls are TRBV9 and TRBJ2-7; 15 bases line up with TRBD2. Looked up from germline, CDR1 is SGDLS and CDR2 is YYNGEE. This CDR3 spans 16 amino acids. Trimming at V came to 1 base and at J to 7 bases, leaving 6 bases not matched to a gene. CDR3 sequence reads: CASSVKGLAGGGEQYF. In DNA, the CDR3 is TGTGCCAGCAGCGTAAAGGGACTAGCGGGAGGTGGAGAGCAGTACTTC. Using reference TRBV9 and TRBJ2-7 for the parts outside the CDR3, the full variable domain is DSGVTQTPKHLITATGQRVTLRCSPRSGDLSVYWYQQSLDQGLQFLIQYYNGEERAKGNILERFSAQQFPDLHSELNLSSLELGDSALYFCASSVKGLAGGGEQYFGPGTRLTVT.

This clonotype has a count of ten or more. The genes are TRBV6-2 or TRBV6-3 and TRBJ2-7, with D maybe TRBD1 (6 bases). V was trimmed by 6 bases and J by 3 bases, leaving 15 bases between them. Germline V gene sequence: CDR1 MNHEY, CDR2 SVGEGT. The CDR3 consists of 14 residues. For the CDR3, the DNA is TGTGCCAGCAGCCGGACAGAGAGTCACTACGAGCAGTACTTC. Amino acids: CASSRTESHYEQYF.

There are a few counts of this clonotype. A read error may explain this, as a much larger clone is one base away. The chain links TRBV9 to TRBJ1-4, with D perhaps matching TRBD1 (5 bases). The CDR3 totals 17 residues. CDR1 SGDLS and CDR2 YYNGEE come from the germline V gene. DNA of the CDR3: TGTGCCAGCAGCACGGCCGGGACGGCGGCAACTAGTGAAAAACTGTTTTTT. It translates to CASSTAGTAATSEKLFF.

The chain combines TRBV5-8 with TRBJ2-7; 10 bases line up with TRBD1. V was clipped by 0 bases and J by 6 bases; unmatched bases: 3. The CDR3 loop spans 14 amino acids. Germline V gene data show CDR1 as SGHTS and CDR2 as YDEGEE. The DNA for the CDR3 is TGTGCCAGCAGCTTGGCCGGGACAGGGGTCGAGCAGTACTTC. It translates to CASSLAGTGVEQYF.